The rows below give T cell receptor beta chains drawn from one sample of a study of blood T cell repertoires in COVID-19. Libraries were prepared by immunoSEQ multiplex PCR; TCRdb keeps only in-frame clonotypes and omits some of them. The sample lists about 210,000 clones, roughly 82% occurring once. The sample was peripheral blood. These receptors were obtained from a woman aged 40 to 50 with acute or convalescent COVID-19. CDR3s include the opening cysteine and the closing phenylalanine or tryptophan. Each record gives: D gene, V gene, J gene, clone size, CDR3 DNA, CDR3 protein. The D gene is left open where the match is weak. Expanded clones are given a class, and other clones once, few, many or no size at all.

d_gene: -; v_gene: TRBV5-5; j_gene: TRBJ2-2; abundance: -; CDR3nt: TGTGCCAGCAGCCAAAATTACTTCCCGGTGTCGGGCGGGGAGCTGTTTTTT; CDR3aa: CASSQNYFPVSGGELFF
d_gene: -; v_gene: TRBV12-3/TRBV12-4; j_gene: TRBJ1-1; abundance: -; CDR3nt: TGTGCCAGCTCCCCGGGGGGGGCCACTGAAGCTTTCTTT; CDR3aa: CASSPGGATEAFF
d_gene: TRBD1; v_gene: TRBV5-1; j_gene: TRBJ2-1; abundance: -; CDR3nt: TGCGCCAGCAGCTTGCCTGGACAGGCAATCTACAATGAGCAGTTCTTC; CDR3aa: CASSLPGQAIYNEQFF
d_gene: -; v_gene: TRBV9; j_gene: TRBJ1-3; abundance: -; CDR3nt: TGTGCCAGCAGCGCCAGAGGACAGACGTTCTCTGGAAACACCATATATTTT; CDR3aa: CASSARGQTFSGNTIYF
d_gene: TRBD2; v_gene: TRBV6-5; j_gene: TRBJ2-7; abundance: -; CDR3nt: TGTGCCAGCAGTTTTAGCGGGAGCTCCTACGAGCAGTACTTC; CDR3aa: CASSFSGSSYEQYF
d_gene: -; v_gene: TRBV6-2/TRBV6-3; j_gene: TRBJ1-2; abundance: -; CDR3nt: TGTGCCAGCAGTTTACTTAACTATGGCTACACCTTC; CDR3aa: CASSLLNYGYTF
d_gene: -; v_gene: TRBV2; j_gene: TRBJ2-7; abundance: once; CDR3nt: TGTGCCAGCAGGCCTACTAGATTAGCCTACGAGCAGTACTTC; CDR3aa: CASRPTRLAYEQYF
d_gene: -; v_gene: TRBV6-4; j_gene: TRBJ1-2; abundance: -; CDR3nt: TGTGCCAGCAGTGACTCAGGGGTCTATGGCTACACCTTC; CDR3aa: CASSDSGVYGYTF
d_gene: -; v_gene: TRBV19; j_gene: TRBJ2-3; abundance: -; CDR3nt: TGTGCCAGTAGCGTGGGGGGTCTCGCCGGGAATACGCAGTATTTT; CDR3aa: CASSVGGLAGNTQYF
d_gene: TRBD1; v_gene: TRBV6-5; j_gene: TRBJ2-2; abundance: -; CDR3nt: TGTGCCAGCTTTGGGACAGGGGGCCCCGGGGAGCTGTTTTTT; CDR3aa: CASFGTGGPGELFF
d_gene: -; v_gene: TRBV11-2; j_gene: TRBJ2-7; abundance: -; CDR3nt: TGTGCCAGCAGCCTCCTCCGCCGGACGGGCATGGACAACGAGCAGTACTTC; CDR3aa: CASSLLRRTGMDNEQYF
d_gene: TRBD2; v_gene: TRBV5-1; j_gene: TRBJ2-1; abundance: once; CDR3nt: TGCGCCAGCAGGCCTAGCGGGAGGTCCTACAATGAGCAGTTCTTC; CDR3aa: CASRPSGRSYNEQFF
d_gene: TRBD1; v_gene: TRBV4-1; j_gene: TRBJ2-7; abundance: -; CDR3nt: TGCGCCAGCAGCCAAACCGGGACAGGGTTTTACGAGCAGTACTTC; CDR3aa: CASSQTGTGFYEQYF
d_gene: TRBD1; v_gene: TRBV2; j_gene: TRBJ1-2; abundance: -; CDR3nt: TGTGCCAGCCGGGACAGGGTTGTTGATGGCTACACCTTC; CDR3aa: CASRDRVVDGYTF
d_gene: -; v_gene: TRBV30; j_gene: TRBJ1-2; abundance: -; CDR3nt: TGTGCCTGGGCGGGACCTAAAAGTAATGGCTACACCTTC; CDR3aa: CAWAGPKSNGYTF
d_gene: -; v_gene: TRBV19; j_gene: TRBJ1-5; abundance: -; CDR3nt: TGTGCCAGTAGTATTCGGGGGGGATTCAATCAGCCCCAGCATTTT; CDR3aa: CASSIRGGFNQPQHF
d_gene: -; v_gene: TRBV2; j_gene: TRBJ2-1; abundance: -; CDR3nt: TGTGCCAGCAGAACTAGCAGGGCCTACAATGAGCAGTTCTTC; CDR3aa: CASRTSRAYNEQFF
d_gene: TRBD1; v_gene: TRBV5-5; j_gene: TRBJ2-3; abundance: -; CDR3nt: TGTGCCAGCAGCGAGTGGGACAGGGATTCCGTTGCTACGCAGTATTTT; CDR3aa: CASSEWDRDSVATQYF
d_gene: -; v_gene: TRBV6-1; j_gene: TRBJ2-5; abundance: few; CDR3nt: TGTGCCAGCCGGACACGCCAAGAGACCCAGTACTTC; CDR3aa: CASRTRQETQYF
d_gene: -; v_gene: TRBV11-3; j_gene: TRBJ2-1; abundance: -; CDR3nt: TGTGCCAGCAGCGAAAGGCGGGAAGACTACAATGAGCAGTTCTTC; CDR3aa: CASSERREDYNEQFF
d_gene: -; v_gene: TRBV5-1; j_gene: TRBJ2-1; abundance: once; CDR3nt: TGCGCCAGCAGCTTGGCCGGTCACAATGAGCAGTTCTTC; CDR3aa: CASSLAGHNEQFF
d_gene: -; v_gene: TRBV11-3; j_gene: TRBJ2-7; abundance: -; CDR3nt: TGTGCCAGCAGCTCTACTATCTTCGGCGAGCAGTACTTC; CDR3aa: CASSSTIFGEQYF